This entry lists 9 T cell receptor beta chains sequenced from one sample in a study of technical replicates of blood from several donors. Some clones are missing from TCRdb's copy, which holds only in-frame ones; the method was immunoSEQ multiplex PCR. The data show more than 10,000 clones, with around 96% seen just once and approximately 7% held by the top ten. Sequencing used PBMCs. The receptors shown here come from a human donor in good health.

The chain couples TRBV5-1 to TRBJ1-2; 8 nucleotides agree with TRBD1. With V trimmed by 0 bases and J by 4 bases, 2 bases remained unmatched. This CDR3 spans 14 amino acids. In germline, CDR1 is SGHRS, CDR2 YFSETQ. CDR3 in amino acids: CASSLGGTGYGYTF. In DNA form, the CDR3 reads TGCGCCAGCAGCTTGGGCGGGACAGGCTATGGCTACACCTTC.

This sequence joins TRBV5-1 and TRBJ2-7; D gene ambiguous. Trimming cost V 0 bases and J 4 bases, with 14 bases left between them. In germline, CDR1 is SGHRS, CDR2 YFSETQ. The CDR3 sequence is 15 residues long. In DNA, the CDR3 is TGCGCCAGCAGCTTGGGAGGCGGAAACTTATACGAGCAGTACTTC. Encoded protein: CASSLGGGNLYEQYF.

CDR3 sequence: CASSYRAWEGSTDTQYF. In nucleotides, the CDR3 is TGTGCCAGCAGTTACCGGGCGTGGGAGGGTAGCACAGATACGCAGTATTTT. The J gene is TRBJ2-3, the V gene TRBV28; 7 nucleotides match TRBD2. The CDR3 has 17 residues. CDR1 is MDHEN, CDR2 SYDVKM, per germline. V dropped 4 bases and J dropped 0; count of bases not matched to a gene: 10.

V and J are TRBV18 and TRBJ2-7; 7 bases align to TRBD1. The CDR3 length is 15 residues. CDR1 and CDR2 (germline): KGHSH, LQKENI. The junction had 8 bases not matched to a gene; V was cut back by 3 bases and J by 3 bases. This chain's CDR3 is CASSPGTAANYEQYF. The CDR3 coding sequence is TGTGCCAGCTCACCTGGGACAGCCGCTAACTACGAGCAGTACTTC.

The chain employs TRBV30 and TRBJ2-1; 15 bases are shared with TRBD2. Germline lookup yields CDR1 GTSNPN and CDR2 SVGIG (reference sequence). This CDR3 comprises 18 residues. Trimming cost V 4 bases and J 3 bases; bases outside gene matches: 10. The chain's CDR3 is CAWIDGTSGRISYNEQFF. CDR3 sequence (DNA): TGTGCCTGGATTGACGGGACTAGCGGGAGGATCAGCTACAATGAGCAGTTCTTC.

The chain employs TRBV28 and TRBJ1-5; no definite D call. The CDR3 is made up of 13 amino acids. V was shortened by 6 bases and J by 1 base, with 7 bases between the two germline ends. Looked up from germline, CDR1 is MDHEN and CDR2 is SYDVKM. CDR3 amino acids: CASRPGSNQPQHF. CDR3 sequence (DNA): TGTGCCAGCAGGCCCGGGAGCAATCAGCCCCAGCATTTT.

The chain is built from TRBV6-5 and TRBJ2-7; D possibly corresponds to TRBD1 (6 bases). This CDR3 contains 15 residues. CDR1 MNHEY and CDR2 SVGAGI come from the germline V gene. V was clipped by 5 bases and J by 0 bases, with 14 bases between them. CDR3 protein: CASSRRRDTSYEQYF. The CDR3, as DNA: TGTGCCAGCAGTCGACGACGGGACACCTCCTACGAGCAGTACTTC.

The CDR3 DNA sequence: TGTGCCAGCAGCGTAGGAAGGGGCGGGGCTTCCTACGAGCAGTACTTC. It encodes CASSVGRGGASYEQYF. The chain carries TRBV9 and TRBJ2-7; D is perhaps TRBD2 (6 bases). Germline loops: CDR1 SGDLS, CDR2 YYNGEE. This CDR3 contains 16 residues. V lost 0 bases to trimming and J lost 1 base, with 14 bases between them.

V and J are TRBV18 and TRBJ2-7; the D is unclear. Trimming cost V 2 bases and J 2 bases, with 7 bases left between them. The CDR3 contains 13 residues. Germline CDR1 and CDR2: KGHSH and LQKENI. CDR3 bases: TGTGCCAGCTCACCAGACTCGACCTACGAGCAGTACTTC. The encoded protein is CASSPDSTYEQYF. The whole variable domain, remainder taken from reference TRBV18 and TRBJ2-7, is NAGVMQNPRHLVRRRGQEARLRCSPMKGHSHVYWYRQLPEEGLKFMVYLQKENIIDESGMPKERFSAEFPKEGPSILRIQQVVRGDSAAYFCASSPDSTYEQYFGPGTRLTVT.